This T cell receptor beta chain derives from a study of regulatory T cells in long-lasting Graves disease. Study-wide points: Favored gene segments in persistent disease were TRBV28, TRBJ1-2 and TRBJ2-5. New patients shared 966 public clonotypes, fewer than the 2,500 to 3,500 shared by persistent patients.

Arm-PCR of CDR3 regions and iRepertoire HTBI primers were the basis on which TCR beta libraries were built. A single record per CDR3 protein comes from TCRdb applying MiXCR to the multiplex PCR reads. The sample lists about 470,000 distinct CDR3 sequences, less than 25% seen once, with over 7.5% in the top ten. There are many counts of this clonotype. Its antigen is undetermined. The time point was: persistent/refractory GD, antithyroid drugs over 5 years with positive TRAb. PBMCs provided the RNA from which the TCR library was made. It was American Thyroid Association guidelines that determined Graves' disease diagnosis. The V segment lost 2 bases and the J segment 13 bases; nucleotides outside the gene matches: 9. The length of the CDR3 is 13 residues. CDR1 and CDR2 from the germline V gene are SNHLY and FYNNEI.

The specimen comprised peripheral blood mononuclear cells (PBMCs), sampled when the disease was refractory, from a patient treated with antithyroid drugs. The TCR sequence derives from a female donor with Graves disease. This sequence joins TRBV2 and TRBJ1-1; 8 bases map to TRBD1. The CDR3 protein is CASSEQGFDRGFF. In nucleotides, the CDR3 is TGTGCCAGCAGTGAACAAGGTTTTGACAGGGGTTTCTTT.